Presented here are 10 T cell receptor beta chains from one specimen sequenced in a study of OX40 agonist ivuxolimab in advanced cancers. Produced via immunoSEQ multiplex PCR; TCRdb's table is partial and in-frame only. The profile shows about 71,000 clones, 80% to 85% of them singletons. The sample here was CD4+ or CD8+ T cells sorted from blood, taken in a trial of the OX40 agonist ivuxolimab. Receptors were obtained from an adult with an advanced solid tumor such as melanoma, head and neck, liver or kidney cancer.

V gene TRBV6-5 combines with J gene TRBJ2-5; possible D gene TRBD1, 5 bases. V was cut by 0 bases and J by 5 bases, with 10 bases left in between. This CDR3 contains 14 residues. Per the germline V gene, CDR1 is MNHEY and CDR2 is SVGAGI. The CDR3 nucleotides are TGTGCCAGCAGTTACTCAAGGGGATTTGAGACCCAGTACTTC. Its translation: CASSYSRGFETQYF.

The chain uses TRBV7-2 and TRBJ2-1; no reliable D call. The germline gives CDR1 SGHTA, CDR2 FQGNSA. Trimming took 2 bases from V and 13 from J, leaving 9 bases between them. This CDR3 contains 11 residues. In nucleotides, the CDR3 is TGTGCCAGCAGCTTAAGGAGCGCCCAGTTCTTC. It specifies CASSLRSAQFF.

The gene calls are TRBV5-4 and TRBJ2-3; 8 positions agree with TRBD2. CDR3 size: 16 residues. The V and J ends lost 1 base and 2 bases, in that order; junction bases with no gene match: 6. Germline assignment: CDR1 SGHNT and CDR2 YYREEE (reference sequence). The CDR3 loop is CASSLQAGAPTDTQYF. In DNA, the CDR3 is TGTGCCAGCAGCTTGCAAGCGGGGGCCCCCACAGATACGCAGTATTTT.

V usage is TRBV9 and J usage is TRBJ2-7; 7 bases fit TRBD1. The V segment lost 3 bases and the J segment 5 bases; nucleotides outside the gene matches: 8. CDR3 length: 14 residues. Germline loops: CDR1 SGDLS, CDR2 YYNGEE. The CDR3 protein is CASSANRQGHEQYF. The CDR3 nucleotides are TGTGCCAGCAGCGCTAACAGACAGGGCCACGAGCAGTACTTC.

The chain combines TRBV4-1 with TRBJ1-5, with TRBD1 identical over 7 bases. Germline CDR1 MGHRA, CDR2 YSYEKL. This CDR3 has 18 residues. The junction had 13 bases not matched to a gene; V was cut back by 3 bases and J by 2 bases. CDR3 loop: CASSQATSSGTGNQPQHF. The CDR3 bases are TGCGCCAGCAGCCAGGCTACTTCTTCCGGGACAGGCAATCAGCCCCAGCATTTT.

This rearrangement joins TRBV6-5 to TRBJ2-2, with D uncertain. The CDR3 is made up of 13 amino acids. The V end lost 6 bases, the J end lost 3 bases, and 8 bases lay between the germline ends. Germline V gene sequence: CDR1 MNHEY, CDR2 SVGAGI. The CDR3 DNA follows: TGTGCCAGCAGGGATGGGTACACCGGGGAGCTGTTTTTT. This translates into CASRDGYTGELFF.

This clone came up a few times. The chain recombines TRBV10-1 with TRBJ2-7, with 10 bases identical to TRBD2. Looked up from germline, CDR1 is WNHNN and CDR2 is SYGVQD (reference sequence). The CDR3 runs to 14 residues. V was clipped by 8 bases and J by 2 bases; unmatched bases: 6. The CDR3 sequence is CASQRTSGPYEQYF. The CDR3 bases are TGCGCCAGCCAAAGGACTAGCGGACCCTACGAGCAGTACTTC.

V usage is TRBV27 and J usage is TRBJ2-1; D call uncertain. V lost 8 bases and J lost 7, with 9 bases in between. The CDR3 spans 11 residues. CDR1 and CDR2 from the germline V gene are MNHEY and SMNVEV (reference sequence). The chain's CDR3 is CASAVRNEQFF. The CDR3 DNA reads as TGTGCCAGCGCCGTGAGGAATGAGCAGTTCTTC.

V is TRBV6-1 and J is TRBJ2-5; no clear D. CDR1 is MNHNS, CDR2 SASEGT, per germline. This CDR3 region has 13 residues. The V end was cut by 2 bases, the J end by 1 base, with 5 bases between. The CDR3, as DNA: TGTGCCAGCAGTGAACTACCCCAAGAGACCCAGTACTTC. Translated: CASSELPQETQYF.

As concerns this clone: The junction does not match germline at one end; this may be a read error. The chain uses TRBV7-3 and TRBJ1-6; TRBD1 aligns across 7 bases. The CDR3 loop spans 14 amino acids. Germline V gene data show CDR1 as SGHTA and CDR2 as FQGTGA. The chain's CDR3 is CASSQGQSYSPLHF. In DNA form, the CDR3 reads TGTGCCAGCAGCCAGGGACAGAGTTATTCCCCCCTCCACTTT.